Listed here are 32 T cell receptor beta chains from one sample, sequenced in a study of T cells of healthy individuals. TCRdb re-called the 5' RACE reads through MiXCR, storing one row per CDR3 protein. The sample lists 75,000 to 95,000 distinct CDR3 sequences, about 5.5% occurring once. The source is a female donor in good health.

This clonotype has at least ten counts. This chain uses TRBV6-2 or TRBV6-3 with TRBJ2-1; 12 bases agree with TRBD2. This CDR3 is built from 15 residues. Trimming cost V 5 bases and J 5 bases; bases outside gene matches: 4. From germline, CDR1 is MNHEY and CDR2 SVGEGT. In DNA form, the CDR3 reads TGTGCCAGCAGTCGACTAGCGGGAGATAACAATGAGCAGTTCTTC. It encodes CASSRLAGDNNEQFF.

V gene TRBV4-1 combines with J gene TRBJ1-3; 10 nucleotides align to TRBD1. Germline-derived CDR1 and CDR2 are MGHRA and YSYEKL. This CDR3 comprises 19 residues. The junction had 10 bases not matched to a gene; V was cut back by 2 bases and J by 0 bases. CDR3 residues: CASSQHGTGDLGSGNTIYF. For the CDR3, the DNA is TGCGCCAGCAGCCAACATGGGACAGGGGATTTGGGCTCTGGAAACACCATATATTTT.

This clonotype was seen more than once but under ten times. The rearrangement joins TRBV12-3 or TRBV12-4 to TRBJ1-5; a possible D gene is TRBD1 (5 bases). The CDR3 spans 12 residues. The V end was cut by 10 bases, the J end by 2 bases, with 9 bases between. The CDR3 sequence: CATARGNQPQHF. The CDR3, as DNA: TGTGCCACCGCCAGGGGCAATCAGCCCCAGCATTTT.

This clonotype was seen at least ten times. The V gene is TRBV5-1, the J gene TRBJ2-5; tentative D call: TRBD2 (7 bases). Germline values: CDR1 SGHRS, CDR2 YFSETQ. This CDR3 contains 17 residues. V lost 10 bases to trimming and J lost 1 base, with 26 bases between them. Here the CDR3 DNA reads TGCGCCGGGGGGGGCAACGAGACAGCGGTCGCCCAAGAGACCCAGTACTTC. This sequence encodes CAGGGNETAVAQETQYF.

The table lists this clonotype with many counts. The V and J genes are TRBV7-9 and TRBJ2-7; 8 bases agree with TRBD2. Trimming took 3 bases from V and 0 from J; bases not matched to a gene: 7. The CDR3 has 16 amino acids. The germline V gene has CDR1 SEHNR and CDR2 FQNEAQ (reference sequence). The CDR3 loop reads CASSLASGRDSYEQYF. The CDR3 nucleotides read TGTGCCAGCAGCTTGGCGAGCGGGAGAGACTCCTACGAGCAGTACTTC.

This clonotype was observed many times. The rearrangement joins TRBV28 to TRBJ1-5; D remains unclear. Trimming stripped 11 bases from V and 0 bases from J, with 14 bases between. Germline V gives CDR1 MDHEN, CDR2 SYDVKM. CDR3 length equals 14 residues. CDR3 nucleotide sequence: TGTGCCGGCTCTAGGCCAACTAGCAATCAGCCCCAGCATTTT. Its protein is CAGSRPTSNQPQHF.

This clonotype has a count of ten or more. The J gene is TRBJ1-1, the V gene TRBV7-3; D is ambiguous. CDR3 size: 14 residues. Germline assignment: CDR1 SGHTA and CDR2 FQGTGA. The V gene lost 2 bases and the J gene lost 5 bases, with 12 bases spanning the gap. CDR3 residues: CASSLSPVRTEAFF. Written as DNA, the CDR3 is TGTGCCAGCAGCTTATCGCCGGTACGGACTGAAGCTTTCTTT. Supplemented by reference TRBV7-3 and TRBJ1-1, the full variable domain reads GAGVSQTPSNKVTEKGKYVELRCDPISGHTALYWYRQSLGQGPEFLIYFQGTGAADDSGLPNDRFFAVRPEGSVSTLKIQRTERGDSAVYLCASSLSPVRTEAFFGQGTRLTVV.

J is TRBJ1-1 and V is TRBV7-8, with TRBD1 matching over 8 bases. This CDR3 comprises 15 residues. CDR1 SGHVS and CDR2 FQNEAQ come from the germline V gene. Trimming took 8 bases from V and 1 from J; bases not matched to a gene: 9. The CDR3 DNA sequence: TGTGCCAGCGGCCACGGACAGGGATCGAACACTGAAGCTTTCTTT. Its protein product is CASGHGQGSNTEAFF.

This clonotype showed up many times. The chain has TRBV6-5 and TRBJ1-2; 8 nucleotides align to TRBD1. After removal of 8 bases from V and 4 bases from J, the junction contained 6 bases not matched to a gene. CDR1 and CDR2 (germline): MNHEY, SVGAGI. The CDR3 extends over 13 amino acids. CDR3 residues: CASRGQVRYGYTF. The CDR3 DNA follows: TGTGCCAGCCGGGGACAGGTTCGCTATGGCTACACCTTC.

This clonotype was recorded a few times. V gene TRBV7-6 combines with J gene TRBJ1-1; D unresolved. The CDR3 length is 13 residues. Germline V gene data show CDR1 as SGHVS and CDR2 as FNYEAQ. Trimming pared 5 bases from V and 2 bases from J, leaving 9 bases between. The CDR3 DNA follows: TGTGCCAGCAGCCCGACCCGAAACACTGAAGCTTTCTTT. This codes for CASSPTRNTEAFF.

At least ten counts were recorded for this clonotype. V gene TRBV9 combines with J gene TRBJ2-3; D is undetermined. This CDR3 is 15 amino acids long. Germline CDR1 reads SGDLS; CDR2 reads YYNGEE. The germline V and J ends were trimmed by 0 bases and 4 bases, with 12 bases remaining between them. The CDR3 DNA reads TGTGCCAGCAGCGTAGACCTAACCCGGCCAGATACGCAGTATTTT. Translated: CASSVDLTRPDTQYF.

This clonotype was observed at least ten times. The chain links TRBV7-9 to TRBJ1-1, with D possibly TRBD1 on 5 matching bases. Per germline, CDR1 SEHNR and CDR2 FQNEAQ (reference sequence). V lost 3 bases and J lost 5, with 7 bases in between. This CDR3 region has 12 residues. CDR3 DNA sequence: TGTGCCAGCAGCTTGGCAGGGACTGAAGCTTTCTTT. This gives the protein CASSLAGTEAFF. The variable domain in full, completed from reference TRBV7-9 and TRBJ1-1, reads DTGVSQNPRHKITKRGQNVTFRCDPISEHNRLYWYRQTLGQGPEFLTYFQNEAQLEKSRLLSDRFSAERPKGSFSTLEIQRTEQGDSAMYLCASSLAGTEAFFGQGTRLTVV.

This clonotype was seen more than once but under ten times. The gene calls are TRBV7-3 and TRBJ1-1; 12 nucleotides align to TRBD1. The trim removed 4 bases at V and 11 bases at J, leaving 8 bases unmatched. In germline, CDR1 is SGHTA, CDR2 FQGTGA. The CDR3 sequence is 14 residues long. The CDR3 reads CASSSGTGGEEAFF. DNA of the CDR3: TGTGCCAGCAGCTCCGGGACAGGGGGCGAGGAGGCTTTCTTT.

In this sample, this clonotype turned up a few times. This chain connects TRBV27 to TRBJ2-1; 9 bases map to TRBD1. This CDR3 has 14 residues. The ends lost 3 bases at V and 7 bases at J; junction bases unmatched: 4. Germline lookup yields CDR1 MNHEY and CDR2 SMNVEV (reference sequence). The CDR3 spells CASSFTGQGNEQFF. As DNA, the CDR3 is TGTGCCAGCAGTTTCACCGGACAGGGGAATGAGCAGTTCTTC.

This clonotype has ten or more counts. The CDR3 is CASSSESTDTQYF. In DNA, the CDR3 is TGTGCCAGCTCTTCCGAGAGCACAGATACGCAGTATTTT. The chain recombines TRBV21-1 with TRBJ2-3. TRBV21-1 is a pseudogene locus. The length of the CDR3 is 13 residues.

This clonotype was recorded many times. The rearrangement joins TRBV3-1 to TRBJ2-7, with D perhaps TRBD1 or TRBD2 (5 bases each). The CDR3 runs 13 residues. V gave up 5 bases and J gave up 2 bases, with 10 bases separating them. Germline V gene lookup returns CDR1 LGHDT and CDR2 YNNKEL (reference sequence). The CDR3 reads CASSGTLTYEQYF. As DNA, the CDR3 is TGTGCCAGCAGCGGGACCCTCACCTACGAGCAGTACTTC.

This clonotype was seen many times. The chain links TRBV10-3 to TRBJ2-7; TRBD2 agrees at 8 bases. V lost 4 bases, J lost 6 bases, and 11 bases stayed unmatched. The CDR3 loop spans 15 amino acids. Germline V gene lookup returns CDR1 ENHRY and CDR2 SYGVKD. In DNA form, the CDR3 reads TGTGCCATCAGTGTACAGCGAGCGGGAGAATCCGAGCAGTACTTC. Amino acids: CAISVQRAGESEQYF.

Many counts were recorded for this clonotype. The CDR3 DNA reads as TGCGCCAGCAGCTTGGACGGCAGACTAGCCAAAAACATTCAGTACTTC. This encodes CASSLDGRLAKNIQYF. The chain recombines TRBV5-1 with TRBJ2-4; D not resolved. V was shortened by 0 bases and J by 0 bases, with 10 bases between the two germline ends. Germline assignment: CDR1 SGHRS and CDR2 YFSETQ. The CDR3 runs 16 residues. The variable domain in full, with the rest retrieved from reference TRBV5-1 and TRBJ2-4, is KAGVTQTPRYLIKTRGQQVTLSCSPISGHRSVSWYQQTPGQGLQFLFEYFSETQRNKGNFPGRFSGRQFSNSRSEMNVSTLELGDSALYLCASSLDGRLAKNIQYFGAGTRLSVL.

This clonotype has ten or more counts. V gene TRBV4-1 combines with J gene TRBJ1-2; 10 positions agree with TRBD1. The J segment lost 1 base and the V segment lost 2 bases, leaving 10 bases of the junction unmatched. The CDR3 runs 18 residues. Germline CDR1 reads MGHRA; CDR2 reads YSYEKL. The CDR3 DNA sequence: TGCGCCAGCAGCCAAATGTTGGGGGACAGGGGAGTTAACTATGGCTACACCTTC. Translated, it gives CASSQMLGDRGVNYGYTF.

This clonotype is classed as medium-sized. The chain carries TRBV10-3 and TRBJ2-4, with TRBD1 matching over 7 bases. The CDR3 loop spans 13 amino acids. Germline V CDR1 and CDR2: ENHRY, SYGVKD. The J segment lost 8 bases and the V segment lost 6 bases, leaving 7 bases of the junction unmatched. CDR3 coding DNA: TGTGCCATCAGCACAGGGGCGGTAGACATTCAGTACTTC. It is translated as CAISTGAVDIQYF.

The chain joins TRBV7-9 to TRBJ2-1; 10 nucleotides match TRBD1. V was clipped by 6 bases and J by 6 bases; unmatched bases: 5. The germline V gene has CDR1 SEHNR and CDR2 FQNEAQ (reference sequence). The CDR3 length is 14 residues. CDR3 sequence (DNA): TGTGCCAGCAGTCCCCGGGACAGGGGCAATGAGCAGTTCTTC. It specifies CASSPRDRGNEQFF.

In this sample, this clonotype turned up many times. This rearrangement joins TRBV4-2 to TRBJ1-5, with 9 bases that match TRBD1. CDR3 length equals 17 residues. Germline loops: CDR1 LGHNA, CDR2 YNFKEQ. The J segment lost 5 bases and the V segment lost 0 bases, leaving 8 bases of the junction unmatched. The CDR3 region is CASSQDRDRVGDQPQHF. The CDR3 DNA follows: TGTGCCAGCAGCCAAGATAGGGACAGGGTAGGCGATCAGCCCCAGCATTTT.

This clonotype was seen many times. The chain combines TRBV5-1 with TRBJ1-2, with a tentative D call TRBD1 (6 bases). The CDR3 is 14 amino acids. The ends were cut back, 0 bases at V and 4 bases at J, with 10 bases in the middle. From germline, CDR1 is SGHRS and CDR2 YFSETQ. The CDR3 region has the DNA TGCGCCAGCAGCTTGGCAGACAGGAGCTATGGCTACACCTTC. Its protein product is CASSLADRSYGYTF.

The chain joins TRBV9 to TRBJ2-5; possible D gene TRBD1, 5 bases. CDR1 and CDR2 from the germline V gene are SGDLS and YYNGEE. V lost 3 bases and J 5 bases, leaving 11 bases between the germline ends. The CDR3 has 13 residues. The CDR3 DNA sequence: TGTGCCAGCAGCGGGACACGTGGGGAGACCCAGTACTTC. Its protein product is CASSGTRGETQYF.

This clonotype was seen repeatedly, ten times or more. The chain couples TRBV7-6 to TRBJ2-7, with 13 bases identical to TRBD2. The CDR3 loop spans 16 amino acids. Germline loops: CDR1 SGHVS, CDR2 FNYEAQ. Germline trimming cut 5 bases from V and 0 bases from J; bases unmatched to any gene: 4. CDR3 region: CASSLGTSGDSYEQYF. CDR3 sequence (DNA): TGTGCCAGCAGCCTCGGGACTAGCGGGGACTCCTACGAGCAGTACTTC.

This clonotype was detected many times. The gene calls are TRBV30 and TRBJ2-1; 14 positions agree with TRBD2. Germline V gives CDR1 GTSNPN, CDR2 SVGIG (reference sequence). CDR3 size: 17 residues. V lost 3 bases and J lost 3; bases outside the gene matches: 7. The CDR3 protein is CAWREPGLAGVYNEQFF. The CDR3 DNA sequence: TGTGCCTGGAGAGAGCCGGGACTAGCGGGAGTCTACAATGAGCAGTTCTTC. The full variable domain, completed using reference TRBV30 and TRBJ2-1, is SQTIHQWPATLVQPVGSPLSLECTVEGTSNPNLYWYRQAAGRGLQLLFYSVGIGQISSEVPQNLSASRPQDRQFILSSKKLLLSDSGFYLCAWREPGLAGVYNEQFFGPGTRLTVL.

This clonotype has only a few counts. V and J are TRBV21-1 and TRBJ2-7; the DNA was not used to check the table's D call, TRBD1. TRBV21-1 has pseudogene status. This CDR3 has 13 amino acids. CDR3 bases: TGTGCCAGCGGAAGGGACAGACACTACGAGCAGTACTTC. Its protein is CASGRDRHYEQYF.

The table lists this clonotype with many counts. CDR3: CASSFGSDEQYF. CDR3 bases: TGTGCCAGCAGCTTCGGGTCGGACGAGCAGTACTTC. This chain links TRBV6-5 with TRBJ2-7; D remains unclear. The CDR3 has 12 amino acids. Germline values: CDR1 MNHEY, CDR2 SVGAGI. Trimming removed 6 bases at V and 5 bases at J, with 11 bases between.

With respect to this clonotype: One base away lies a much larger clone, so this may be a sequencing read error. V and J are TRBV6-6 and TRBJ2-6, with a tentative D call TRBD1 (6 bases). Germline V lookup: CDR1 MNHNY, CDR2 SVGAGI (reference sequence). The CDR3 totals 16 residues. As DNA, the CDR3 is TGTGCCAGCAGTCGGGACAACATCTCTGGGGCCGACGTCCTGACTTTC. Amino acids: CASSRDNISGADVLTF.

This chain connects TRBV6-5 to TRBJ2-1; possibly TRBD1 or TRBD2 for D (5 bases each). Trimming stripped 5 bases from V and 7 bases from J, with 18 bases between. The germline V gene encodes CDR1 MNHEY and CDR2 SVGAGI. The CDR3 spans 15 residues. The CDR3 is CASSTDRSGINEQFF. CDR3 nucleotides: TGTGCCAGCAGTACTGACAGATCCGGGATTAATGAGCAGTTCTTC.

This clonotype has ten or more counts. This sequence joins TRBV12-3 or TRBV12-4 and TRBJ2-7; tentatively, D is TRBD1 or TRBD2 (5 bases each). Trimming stripped 2 bases from V and 5 bases from J, with 7 bases between. The CDR3 length is 12 residues. DNA for the CDR3: TGTGCCAGCAGTTTAATGGGGGACGAGCAGTACTTC. Translating it yields CASSLMGDEQYF.

This clonotype was detected many times. Here the CDR3 DNA reads TGCAGCGTTGGCCCTTTAGCGGGTAGCTCCTACAATGAGCAGTTCTTC. Protein sequence: CSVGPLAGSSYNEQFF. V gene TRBV29-1 combines with J gene TRBJ2-1, with 7 bases that match TRBD2. CDR3 length: 16 amino acids. The V gene end was trimmed by 4 bases and the J gene end by 0 bases; junction bases not matched to a gene: 9. CDR1 and CDR2 from the germline V gene are SQVTM and ANQGSEA.